A selection of T cell receptor beta chains follows, all from one sample in a study of CD8+ T cells in alopecia areata. Sequencing used immunoSEQ multiplex PCR; TCRdb keeps in-frame clones, though not all of them. The table has about 110,000 clones, around 59% seen once. Sequencing used CD8+ T cells sorted from blood. Every receptor here comes from a human donor in good health. Both conserved end residues are part of each CDR3. D genes are given only for firm matches. Clone size, where shown, is once, few, many, or a class for clones that have expanded.

D gene: .
J gene: TRBJ2-7
V gene: TRBV19
clone size: .
CDR3 DNA: TGTGCCAGTAGTATAGGACGGGACTACGAGCAGTACTTC
CDR3 protein: CASSIGRDYEQYF

D gene: .
J gene: TRBJ1-6
V gene: TRBV2
clone size: few
CDR3 DNA: TGTGCCAGCAGTGAAACAGGGACCAATAATTCACCCCTCCACTTT
CDR3 protein: CASSETGTNNSPLHF

D gene: TRBD1
J gene: TRBJ1-1
V gene: TRBV13
clone size: .
CDR3 DNA: TGTGCCAGCAGCGGGGGACAGGGGAACACTGAAGCTTTCTTT
CDR3 protein: CASSGGQGNTEAFF

D gene: .
J gene: TRBJ2-3
V gene: TRBV7-2
clone size: .
CDR3 DNA: TGTGCCAGCAGCGCTGCAGGGGATAGAGCCTGGGATACGCAGTATTTT
CDR3 protein: CASSAAGDRAWDTQYF

D gene: .
J gene: TRBJ2-5
V gene: TRBV7-8
clone size: .
CDR3 DNA: TGTGCCAGCAGCCCGAACAGGGCGCGGGAGACCCAGTACTTC
CDR3 protein: CASSPNRARETQYF

D gene: .
J gene: TRBJ2-7
V gene: TRBV11-1
clone size: .
CDR3 DNA: TGTGCCAGCAGCTTAAGCACCTACGAGCAGTACTTC
CDR3 protein: CASSLSTYEQYF

D gene: .
J gene: TRBJ2-7
V gene: TRBV6-5
clone size: few
CDR3 DNA: TGTGCCAGCAGTTTAGGGGGTAAAACCTACGAGCAGTACTTC
CDR3 protein: CASSLGGKTYEQYF

D gene: TRBD1
J gene: TRBJ2-6
V gene: TRBV7-8
clone size: many
CDR3 DNA: TGTGCCAGCAGCTGGGGGGACAGGGGTTCTGGGGCCAACGTCCTGACTTTC
CDR3 protein: CASSWGDRGSGANVLTF

D gene: TRBD1
J gene: TRBJ2-2
V gene: TRBV4-2
clone size: few
CDR3 DNA: TGTGCCAGCAGCGTACCGGGACAGGAAACGAACACCGGGGAGCTGTTTTTT
CDR3 protein: CASSVPGQETNTGELFF

D gene: TRBD1
J gene: TRBJ2-7
V gene: TRBV13
clone size: .
CDR3 DNA: TGTGCCAGCAGTACCCGTTCAGGGGACAGCTCCTACGAGCAGTACTTC
CDR3 protein: CASSTRSGDSSYEQYF

D gene: .
J gene: TRBJ2-5
V gene: TRBV6-5
clone size: .
CDR3 DNA: TGTGCCAGCAGTTCAGGAGAGACCCAGTACTTC
CDR3 protein: CASSSGETQYF

D gene: TRBD2
J gene: TRBJ2-3
V gene: TRBV11-2
clone size: .
CDR3 DNA: TGTGCCAGCAGCCCCGATAGCGGGGGGGCAGATACGCAGTATTTT
CDR3 protein: CASSPDSGGADTQYF

D gene: .
J gene: TRBJ2-5
V gene: TRBV4-3
clone size: .
CDR3 DNA: TGCGCCAGCAGCCAAGAAGACGGACGCCTCCAAGAGACCCAGTACTTC
CDR3 protein: CASSQEDGRLQETQYF

D gene: .
J gene: TRBJ2-7
V gene: TRBV7-9
clone size: once
CDR3 DNA: TGTGCCAGCAGCTCATACAGTTGGGACGGTTCCTACGAGCAGTACTTC
CDR3 protein: CASSSYSWDGSYEQYF

D gene: .
J gene: TRBJ2-5
V gene: TRBV30
clone size: .
CDR3 DNA: TGTGCCTGGAGTGCTCAGAGGGCCCAGTACTTC
CDR3 protein: CAWSAQRAQYF

D gene: .
J gene: TRBJ2-7
V gene: TRBV5-1
clone size: .
CDR3 DNA: TGCGCCAGCAGCTCCTACTACGAGCAGTACTTC
CDR3 protein: CASSSYYEQYF